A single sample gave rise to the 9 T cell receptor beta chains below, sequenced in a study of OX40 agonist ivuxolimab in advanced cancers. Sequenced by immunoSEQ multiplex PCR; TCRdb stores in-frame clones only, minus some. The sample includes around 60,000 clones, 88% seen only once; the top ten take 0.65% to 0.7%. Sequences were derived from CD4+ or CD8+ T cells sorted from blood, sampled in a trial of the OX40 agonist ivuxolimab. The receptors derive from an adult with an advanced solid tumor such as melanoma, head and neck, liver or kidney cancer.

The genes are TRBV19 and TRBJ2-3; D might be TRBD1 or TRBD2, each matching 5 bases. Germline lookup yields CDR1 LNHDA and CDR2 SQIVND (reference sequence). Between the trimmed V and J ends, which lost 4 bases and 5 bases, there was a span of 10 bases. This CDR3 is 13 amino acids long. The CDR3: CASSTGTGDTQYF. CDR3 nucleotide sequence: TGTGCCAGTAGTACCGGGACCGGAGATACGCAGTATTTT.

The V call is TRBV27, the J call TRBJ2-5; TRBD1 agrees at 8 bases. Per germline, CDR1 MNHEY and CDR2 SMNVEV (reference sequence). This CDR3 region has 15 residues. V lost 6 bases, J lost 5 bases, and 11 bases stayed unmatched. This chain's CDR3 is CASRVTGVGWETQYF. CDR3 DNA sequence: TGTGCCAGCAGAGTGACAGGGGTAGGGTGGGAGACCCAGTACTTC.

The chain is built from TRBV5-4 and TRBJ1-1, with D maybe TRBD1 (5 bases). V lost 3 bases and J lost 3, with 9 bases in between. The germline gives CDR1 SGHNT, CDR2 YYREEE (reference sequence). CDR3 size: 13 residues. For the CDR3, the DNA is TGTGCCAGCAGCTACACGGGGGACACTGAAGCTTTCTTT. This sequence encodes CASSYTGDTEAFF.

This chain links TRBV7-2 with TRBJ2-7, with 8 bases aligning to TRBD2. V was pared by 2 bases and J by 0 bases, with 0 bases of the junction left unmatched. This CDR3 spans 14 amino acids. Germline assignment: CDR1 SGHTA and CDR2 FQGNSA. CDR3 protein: CASSLSGSSYEQYF. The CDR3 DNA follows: TGTGCCAGCAGCTTAAGCGGGAGCTCCTACGAGCAGTACTTC.

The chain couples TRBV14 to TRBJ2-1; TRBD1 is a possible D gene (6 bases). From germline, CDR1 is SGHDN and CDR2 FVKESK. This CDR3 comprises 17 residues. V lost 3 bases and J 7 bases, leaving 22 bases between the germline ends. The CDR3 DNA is TGTGCCAGCAGCCAGGGATTCAGGGGAAGGTTATCGAATGAGCAGTTCTTC. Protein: CASSQGFRGRLSNEQFF.

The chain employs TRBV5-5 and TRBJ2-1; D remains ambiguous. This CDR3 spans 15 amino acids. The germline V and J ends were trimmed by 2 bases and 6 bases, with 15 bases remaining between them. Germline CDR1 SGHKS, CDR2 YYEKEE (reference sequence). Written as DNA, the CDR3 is TGTGCCAGCAGCTTCCAGAGTTGGCGTCGCAATGAGCAGTTCTTC. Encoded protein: CASSFQSWRRNEQFF.

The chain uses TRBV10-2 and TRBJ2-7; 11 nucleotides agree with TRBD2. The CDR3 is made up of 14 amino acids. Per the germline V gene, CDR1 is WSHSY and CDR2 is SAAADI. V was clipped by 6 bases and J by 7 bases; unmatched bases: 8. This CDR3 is CASRTSGGPSEQYF. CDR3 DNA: TGCGCCAGCAGAACTAGCGGGGGTCCCTCGGAGCAGTACTTC.

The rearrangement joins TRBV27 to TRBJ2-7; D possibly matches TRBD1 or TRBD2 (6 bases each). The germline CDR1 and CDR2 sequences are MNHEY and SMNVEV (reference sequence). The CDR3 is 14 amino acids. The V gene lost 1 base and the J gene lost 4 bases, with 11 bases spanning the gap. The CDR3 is CASSLYWGAYEQYF. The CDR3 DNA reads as TGTGCCAGCAGTTTATATTGGGGGGCGTACGAGCAGTACTTC.

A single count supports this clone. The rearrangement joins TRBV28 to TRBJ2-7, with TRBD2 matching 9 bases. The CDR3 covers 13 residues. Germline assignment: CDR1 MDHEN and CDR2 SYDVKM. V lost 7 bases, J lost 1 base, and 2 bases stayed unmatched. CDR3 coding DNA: TGTGCCAGCACGCGGGGGGGGTCCTACGAGCAGTACTTC. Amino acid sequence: CASTRGGSYEQYF.